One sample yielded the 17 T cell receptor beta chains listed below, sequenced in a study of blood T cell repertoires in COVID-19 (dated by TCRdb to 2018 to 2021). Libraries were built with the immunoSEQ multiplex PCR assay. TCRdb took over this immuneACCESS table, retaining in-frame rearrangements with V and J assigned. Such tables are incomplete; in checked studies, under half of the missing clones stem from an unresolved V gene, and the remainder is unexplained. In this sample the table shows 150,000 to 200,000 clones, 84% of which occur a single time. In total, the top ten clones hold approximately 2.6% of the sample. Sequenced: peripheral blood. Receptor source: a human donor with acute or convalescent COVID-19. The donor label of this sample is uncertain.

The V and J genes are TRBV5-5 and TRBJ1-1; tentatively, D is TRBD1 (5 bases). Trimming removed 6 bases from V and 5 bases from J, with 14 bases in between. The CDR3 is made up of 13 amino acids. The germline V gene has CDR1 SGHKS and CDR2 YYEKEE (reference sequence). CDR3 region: CASTKGEVTEAFF. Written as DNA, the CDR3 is TGTGCCAGCACCAAAGGGGAGGTGACTGAAGCTTTCTTT.

The CDR3 reads CASSLERGGGYTF. CDR3 DNA sequence: TGTGCCAGCAGTTTAGAGAGGGGAGGCGGCTACACCTTC. This rearrangement joins TRBV12-3 or TRBV12-4 to TRBJ1-2, with D possibly matching TRBD1 (5 bases). Trimming took 1 base from V and 8 from J, leaving 11 bases between them. The CDR3 contains 13 residues.

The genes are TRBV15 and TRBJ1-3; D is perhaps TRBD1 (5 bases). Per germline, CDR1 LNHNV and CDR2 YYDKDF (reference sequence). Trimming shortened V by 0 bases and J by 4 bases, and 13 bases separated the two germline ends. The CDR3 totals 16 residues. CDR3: CATSRDSGKGGNTIYF. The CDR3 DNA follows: TGTGCCACCAGCAGAGATTCGGGCAAGGGGGGAAACACCATATATTTT.

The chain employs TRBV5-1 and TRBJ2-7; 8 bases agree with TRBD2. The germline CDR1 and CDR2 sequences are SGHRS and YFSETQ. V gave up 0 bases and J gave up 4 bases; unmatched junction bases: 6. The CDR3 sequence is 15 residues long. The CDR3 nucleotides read TGCGCCAGCAGCTTGGGTACAGCGGGAGATTACGAGCAGTACTTC. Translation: CASSLGTAGDYEQYF.

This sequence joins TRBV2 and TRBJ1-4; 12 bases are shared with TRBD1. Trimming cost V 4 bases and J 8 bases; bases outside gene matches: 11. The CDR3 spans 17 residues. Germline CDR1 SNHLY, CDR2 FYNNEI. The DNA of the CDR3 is TGTGCCAGCAGTGCCGGGACAGGGGGCAGGTCGAGCGAAAAACTGTTTTTT. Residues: CASSAGTGGRSSEKLFF.

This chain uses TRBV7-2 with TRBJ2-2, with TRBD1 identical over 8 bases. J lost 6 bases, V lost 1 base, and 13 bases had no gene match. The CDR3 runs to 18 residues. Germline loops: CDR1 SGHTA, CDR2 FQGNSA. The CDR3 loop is CASSLDIGVRGLAGELFF. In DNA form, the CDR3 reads TGTGCCAGCAGCTTAGATATAGGGGTCAGGGGGCTTGCCGGGGAGCTGTTTTTT.

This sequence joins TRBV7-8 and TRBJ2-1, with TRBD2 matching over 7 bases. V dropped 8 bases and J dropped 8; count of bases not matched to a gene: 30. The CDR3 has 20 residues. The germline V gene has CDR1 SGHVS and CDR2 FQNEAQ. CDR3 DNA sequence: TGTGCCAGCGGCCTCAAGGGCTTCGGGCCCCTAGCGATTGGGAGGGATGAGCAGTTCTTC. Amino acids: CASGLKGFGPLAIGRDEQFF. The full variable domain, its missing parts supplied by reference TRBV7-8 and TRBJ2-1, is GAGVSQSPRYKVAKRGQDVALRCDPISGHVSLFWYQQALGQGPEFLTYFQNEAQLDKSGLPSDRFFAERPEGSVSTLKIQRTQQEDSAVYLCASGLKGFGPLAIGRDEQFFGPGTRLTVL.

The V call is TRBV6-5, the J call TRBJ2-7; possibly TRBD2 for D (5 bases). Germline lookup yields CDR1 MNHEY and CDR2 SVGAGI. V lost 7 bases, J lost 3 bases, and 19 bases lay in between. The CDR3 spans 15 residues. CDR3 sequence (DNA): TGTGCCAGCACCGGCTCCTCTACCGGGAACTACGAGCAGTACTTC. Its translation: CASTGSSTGNYEQYF.

CDR3 DNA sequence: TGCGCCAGCACCGATACCACAGGACCCGGGGAGCTGTTTTTT. Translating gives CASTDTTGPGELFF. The rearrangement uses TRBV5-1 and TRBJ2-2, with D perhaps TRBD1 (5 bases). Germline CDR1 and CDR2: SGHRS and YFSETQ. V lost 6 bases and J 6 bases, leaving 15 bases between the germline ends. The CDR3 covers 14 residues.

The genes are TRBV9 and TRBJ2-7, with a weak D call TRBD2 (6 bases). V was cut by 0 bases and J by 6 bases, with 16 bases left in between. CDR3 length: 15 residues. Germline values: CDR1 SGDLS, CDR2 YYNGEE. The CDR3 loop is CASSVALRGMGEQYF. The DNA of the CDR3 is TGTGCCAGCAGCGTAGCTCTCCGGGGGATGGGCGAGCAGTACTTC.

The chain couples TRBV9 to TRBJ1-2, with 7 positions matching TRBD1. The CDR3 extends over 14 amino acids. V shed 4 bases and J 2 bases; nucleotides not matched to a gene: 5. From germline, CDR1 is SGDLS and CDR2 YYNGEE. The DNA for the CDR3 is TGTGCCAGCAGCTCGGGGACAGCGAACTATGGCTACACCTTC. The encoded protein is CASSSGTANYGYTF.

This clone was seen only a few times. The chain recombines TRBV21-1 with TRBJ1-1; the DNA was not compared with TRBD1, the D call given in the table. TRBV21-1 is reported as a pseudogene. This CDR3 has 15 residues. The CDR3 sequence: CASSKEQGVNTEAFF. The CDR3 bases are TGTGCCAGCAGCAAAGAACAGGGGGTGAACACTGAAGCTTTCTTT.

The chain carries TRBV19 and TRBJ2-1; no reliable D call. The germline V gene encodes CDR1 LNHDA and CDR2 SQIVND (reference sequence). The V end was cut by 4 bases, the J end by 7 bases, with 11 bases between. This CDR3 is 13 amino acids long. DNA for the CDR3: TGTGCCAGTAGTACGTTGCCCGGGAATGAGCAGTTCTTC. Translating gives CASSTLPGNEQFF.

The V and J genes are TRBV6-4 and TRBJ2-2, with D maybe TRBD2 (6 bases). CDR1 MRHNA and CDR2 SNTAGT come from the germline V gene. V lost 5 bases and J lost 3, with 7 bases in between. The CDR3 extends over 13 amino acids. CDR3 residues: CASSREDTGELFF. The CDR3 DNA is TGTGCCAGCAGTAGGGAGGACACCGGGGAGCTGTTTTTT.

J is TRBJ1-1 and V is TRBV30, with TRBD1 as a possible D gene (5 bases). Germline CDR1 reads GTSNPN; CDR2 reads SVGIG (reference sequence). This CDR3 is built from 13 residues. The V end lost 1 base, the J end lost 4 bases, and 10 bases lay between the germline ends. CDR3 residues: CAWSGRGGTEAFF. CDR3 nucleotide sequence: TGTGCCTGGAGTGGACGGGGGGGCACTGAAGCTTTCTTT.

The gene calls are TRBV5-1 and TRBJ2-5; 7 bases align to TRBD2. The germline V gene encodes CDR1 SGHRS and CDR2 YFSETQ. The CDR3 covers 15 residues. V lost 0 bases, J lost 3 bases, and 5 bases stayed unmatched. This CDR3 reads CASSLVASGEETQYF. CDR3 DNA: TGCGCCAGCAGCTTGGTCGCTAGCGGAGAAGAGACCCAGTACTTC.

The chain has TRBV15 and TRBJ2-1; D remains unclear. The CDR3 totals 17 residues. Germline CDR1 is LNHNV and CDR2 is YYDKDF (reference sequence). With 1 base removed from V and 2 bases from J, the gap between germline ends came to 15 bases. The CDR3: CATSRVAVLQAYNEQFF. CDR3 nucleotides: TGTGCCACCAGCAGAGTCGCGGTACTTCAAGCCTACAATGAGCAGTTCTTC.